This T cell receptor beta chain was profiled in a study of blood T cell repertoires in COVID-19. Overall study: The United States, Italy and Spain supplied acute and convalescent COVID-19 samples. Sources were T cells, B-cell-depleted T cells, or PBMCs; the material itself was cDNA or gDNA.

As originally analysed: Estimation of nucleated cell counts relied on the amplification of reference gene primers. The table came from immunoSEQ multiplex PCR; TCRdb's copy has only in-frame clones and leaves some out. The V and J calls and the clone size are those of that table, but D and trimming were determined from the DNA. The sample has some 54,000 clones, more than 85% seen once. This clone was observed a few times. J was trimmed by 5 bases and V by 8 bases; bases with no gene match: 10. The CDR3 spans 14 residues. Germline assignment: CDR1 GTSNPN and CDR2 SVGIG (reference sequence). What was sequenced was peripheral blood. The gene calls are TRBV30 and TRBJ2-2; 8 bases line up with TRBD1. The clonotype originates from a man in his 60s with acute or convalescent COVID-19. The CDR3 sequence: CAGDPGTGTGELFF. CDR3 DNA: TGTGCCGGAGACCCCGGGACAGGTACCGGGGAGCTGTTTTTT.